This T cell receptor (beta chain) came from a study of OX40 agonist ivuxolimab in advanced cancers. Repertoires were generated with immunoSEQ multiplex PCR, while TCRdb's copy carries only in-frame clones and drops some. The sample has 13,000 or so clones, 81% seen once. A note on this clone: Its antigen remains unidentified.

Overall study findings and caveats: Researchers did not determine the expanded peripheral T cells' antigen specificity. More expanded clones were found, on average, in CD8+ than in CD4+ T cells.

The CDR3 length is 14 residues. Germline V CDR1 and CDR2: SGDLS, YYNGEE. The V end was cut by 7 bases, the J end by 5 bases, with 17 bases between. This TCR derives from an adult with an advanced solid tumor such as melanoma, head and neck, liver or kidney cancer. The chain recombines TRBV9 with TRBJ2-3; D unclear. The specimen comprised CD4+ or CD8+ T cells sorted from blood, sampled in a trial of the OX40 agonist ivuxolimab. The CDR3 sequence is CASSLAGPLDTQYF. CDR3 in DNA: TGTGCCAGCTCCCTGGCCGGCCCTTTAGATACGCAGTATTTT.